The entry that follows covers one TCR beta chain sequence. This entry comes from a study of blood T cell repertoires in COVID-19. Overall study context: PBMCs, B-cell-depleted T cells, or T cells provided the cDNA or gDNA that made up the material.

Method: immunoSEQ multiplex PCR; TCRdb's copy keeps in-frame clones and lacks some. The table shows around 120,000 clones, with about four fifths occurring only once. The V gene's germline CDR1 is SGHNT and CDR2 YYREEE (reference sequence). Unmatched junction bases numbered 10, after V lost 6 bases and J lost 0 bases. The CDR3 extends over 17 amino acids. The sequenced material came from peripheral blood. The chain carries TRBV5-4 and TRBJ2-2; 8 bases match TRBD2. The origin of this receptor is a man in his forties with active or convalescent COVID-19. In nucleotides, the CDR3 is TGTGCCAGCAAAGGGATTAGCGGGGATCCGAACACCGGGGAGCTGTTTTTT. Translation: CASKGISGDPNTGELFF. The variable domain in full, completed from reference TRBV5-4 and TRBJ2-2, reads ETGVTQSPTHLIKTRGQQVTLRCSSQSGHNTVSWYQQALGQGPQFIFQYYREEENGRGNFPPRFSGLQFPNYSSELNVNALELDDSALYLCASKGISGDPNTGELFFGEGSRLTVL.